This T cell receptor (beta chain) was identified during a study of shared clonotypes between healthy human individuals. Study-wide context: Researchers assigned three CD4 naive, three CD4 memory, two CD8 naive and one CD8 memory plate to each donor.

Germline CDR1 is SGHTA and CDR2 is FQGNSA. Unmatched junction bases numbered 8, after V lost 4 bases and J lost 6 bases. This CDR3 contains 14 residues. The data were produced by immunoSEQ multiplex PCR, yet TCRdb's version contains in-frame clones alone and is incomplete. The sample consists of approximately 2.5 million clones, approximately 93% of them appearing once. The sequenced sample was naive CD4+ T cells from PBMCs. Stated subset: CD45RA+ positively selected. The source is a young man in good health. Some clones in this sample may be carry-over from other donors' samples. The rearrangement uses TRBV7-2 and TRBJ2-7; 8 bases fit TRBD1. In nucleotides, the CDR3 is TGTGCCAGCAGCTCTCGGACAGGGAGAGGCGAGCAGTACTTC. It codes for CASSSRTGRGEQYF.